This T cell receptor beta chain was obtained from a study of T cells after posttransplantation cyclophosphamide. Study conclusions and caveats: Recipient CMV seropositivity and CMV reactivation strongly tracked TRB clonality. Skin or GI-infiltrating T cells shared few TRB sequences with blood. Later post-transplant blood repertoires were often dominated by donor CD8+ memory clones.

Clones were sequenced by immunoSEQ multiplex PCR, and TCRdb holds only the in-frame ones, with some missing. Among 13,000 to 15,000 clones listed, 65% to 85% were seen once. J gave up 5 bases and V 6 bases, and 7 bases lay outside the gene matches. CDR3 length: 14 residues. Germline-derived CDR1 and CDR2 are MGHDK and SYGVNS. On the day of bone marrow donation, the related graft donor provided peripheral blood. On this clone: Its specificity is not known.

The sequenced sample consisted of memory CD4+ T cells sorted from PBMCs. The genes are TRBV25-1 and TRBJ1-5, with 7 bases aligning to TRBD1. The receptor was derived from a man in his forties or fifties. In DNA form, the CDR3 reads TGTGCCAGCAGCACCACAGGGGCGGATCAGCCCCAGCATTTT. It translates to CASSTTGADQPQHF.